A single T cell receptor beta chain is shown here with its context. These data are taken from a study of cytomegalovirus exposure and HLA in healthy donors. Amplification used 60 Vbeta primers and 13 Jbeta primers. The assay was immunoSEQ multiplex PCR, and TCRdb's table has in-frame clones only and misses some. The data show roughly 36,000 clones, 75% to 85% seen once. The clonotype comes from a male donor in good health and CMV-seronegative. What was sequenced was PBMCs.

The CDR3: CSVGQGGSYEQYF. The CDR3 bases are TGCAGCGTTGGACAGGGTGGTTCCTACGAGCAGTACTTC. V usage is TRBV29-1 and J usage is TRBJ2-7, with TRBD1 identical over 7 bases. The CDR3 covers 13 residues. CDR1 SQVTM and CDR2 ANQGSEA come from the germline V gene. With V trimmed by 4 bases and J by 1 base, 4 bases remained unmatched.